This T cell receptor (beta chain) comes out of a study of blood T cells in healthy people across ages. Across the whole study: Every two T cells gave about one barcoded beta molecule via template switching.

The CDR3 length is 13 residues. Germline CDR1 and CDR2: SQVTM and ANQGSEA. Comments on this clonotype: Sequence at one end of the junction differs from germline and may be a read error.

PCR was performed a second time for about 7 to 11 cycles using a sample-barcoded 5' primer and a J-beta primer mix. Each cDNA molecule carried a tag from a template-switch adaptor that contained 12 random nucleotides. In TCRdb, the 5' RACE reads were re-called with MiXCR into one record per CDR3 protein. The sample shows over a million distinct CDR3 sequences, approximately 63% of them seen only once. Source material: blood. This chain connects TRBV29-1 to TRBJ1-2, with no clear D. This TCR was sampled from a man in his late teens or twenties in good health. CDR3: CSVGGVGSYGYTF. The CDR3, as DNA: TGTAGCGTCGGCGGGGTCGGTAGCTATGGCTACACCTTC. The complete variable domain, with remaining parts taken from reference TRBV29-1 and TRBJ1-2, reads SAVISQKPSRDICQRGTSLTIQCQVDSQVTMMFWYRQQPGQSLTLIATANQGSEATYESGFVIDKFPISRPNLTFSTLTVSNMSPEDSSIYLCSVGGVGSYGYTFGSGTRLTVV.